These 8 T cell receptor beta chains were sequenced from one sample in a study of cytomegalovirus exposure and HLA in healthy donors. PCR employed 60 Vbeta and 13 Jbeta primers. Method: immunoSEQ multiplex PCR; TCRdb's copy keeps in-frame clones and lacks some. Of some 190,000 clones listed, 81% are singletons. Source material: PBMCs. These receptors originate from a man between 18 and 29 years old in good health and CMV-seronegative.

The CDR3 loop is CASSQDVPGLENGAKNIQYF. In nucleotides, the CDR3 is TGCGCCAGCAGCCAAGATGTCCCGGGACTAGAAAACGGGGCCAAAAACATTCAGTACTTC. The chain carries TRBV4-1 and TRBJ2-4, with 8 bases fitting TRBD2. The V and J ends lost 0 bases and 1 base, in that order; junction bases with no gene match: 14. The CDR3 length is 20 residues. Germline values: CDR1 MGHRA, CDR2 YSYEKL.

The chain links TRBV29-1 to TRBJ2-1; 7 nucleotides match TRBD1. CDR3 length: 15 residues. The germline V gene encodes CDR1 SQVTM and CDR2 ANQGSEA. J lost 4 bases, V lost 7 bases, and 13 bases had no gene match. The CDR3 coding sequence is TGCAGCGCTGATTATCCGGGACAGAGATACAATGAGCAGTTCTTC. Translated, it gives CSADYPGQRYNEQFF.

This clone was seen just once. The genes are TRBV5-1 and TRBJ2-1; 12 nucleotides agree with TRBD2. The V gene's germline CDR1 is SGHRS and CDR2 YFSETQ. There are 16 residues in the CDR3. The J segment lost 4 bases and the V segment lost 2 bases, leaving 4 bases of the junction unmatched. CDR3 DNA: TGCGCCAGCAGCTTCTCCGGGACTAGCGGGTACAATGAGCAGTTCTTC. Protein: CASSFSGTSGYNEQFF.

The V gene is TRBV11-2, the J gene TRBJ2-1, with 8 bases fitting TRBD2. Germline V gene lookup returns CDR1 SGHAT and CDR2 FQNNGV. J gave up 9 bases and V 3 bases, and 10 bases lay outside the gene matches. This CDR3 is 15 amino acids long. The CDR3 DNA follows: TGTGCCAGCAGCTTTAGGGGAGCGGGAGTTTTTGAGCAGTTCTTC. Residues: CASSFRGAGVFEQFF.

A few counts support this clone. J is TRBJ1-2 and V is TRBV25-1, with D perhaps TRBD1 (5 bases). Germline V gives CDR1 MGHDK, CDR2 SYGVNS. V lost 8 bases and J 6 bases, leaving 13 bases between the germline ends. The CDR3 is 12 amino acids. Written as DNA, the CDR3 is TGTGCCAGCGTGGGGGGTTGGGATGGCTACACCTTC. Translated, it gives CASVGGWDGYTF.

The DNA for the CDR3 is TGTGCCAGCAGTCTAAAAGGGGGGGGCACCCTTGGGCAGTTCTTC. Translation gives CASSLKGGGTLGQFF. The chain employs TRBV6-5 and TRBJ2-1, with D possibly TRBD2 on 7 matching bases. V lost 5 bases and J lost 12, with 23 bases in between. Germline loops: CDR1 MNHEY, CDR2 SVGAGI. This CDR3 has 15 amino acids.

Only a few counts were recorded for this clone. The chain combines TRBV5-6 with TRBJ1-1; maybe TRBD1 (5 bases). This CDR3 has 15 amino acids. Germline V gene lookup returns CDR1 SGHDT and CDR2 YYEEEE. Trimming took 3 bases from V and 7 from J, leaving 19 bases between them. CDR3 nucleotides: TGTGCCAGCAGCTGGGGGAGGGCACCCAGGGTTGAAGCTTTCTTT. Its protein product is CASSWGRAPRVEAFF.

The chain uses TRBV14 and TRBJ2-7, with 7 bases lining up with TRBD1. V lost 2 bases and J lost 12; bases outside the gene matches: 7. This CDR3 is 12 amino acids long. Germline loops: CDR1 SGHDN, CDR2 FVKESK. CDR3 DNA: TGTGCCAGCAGCCAAAATCAACAGGGGTCGTACTTC. Translation gives CASSQNQQGSYF.